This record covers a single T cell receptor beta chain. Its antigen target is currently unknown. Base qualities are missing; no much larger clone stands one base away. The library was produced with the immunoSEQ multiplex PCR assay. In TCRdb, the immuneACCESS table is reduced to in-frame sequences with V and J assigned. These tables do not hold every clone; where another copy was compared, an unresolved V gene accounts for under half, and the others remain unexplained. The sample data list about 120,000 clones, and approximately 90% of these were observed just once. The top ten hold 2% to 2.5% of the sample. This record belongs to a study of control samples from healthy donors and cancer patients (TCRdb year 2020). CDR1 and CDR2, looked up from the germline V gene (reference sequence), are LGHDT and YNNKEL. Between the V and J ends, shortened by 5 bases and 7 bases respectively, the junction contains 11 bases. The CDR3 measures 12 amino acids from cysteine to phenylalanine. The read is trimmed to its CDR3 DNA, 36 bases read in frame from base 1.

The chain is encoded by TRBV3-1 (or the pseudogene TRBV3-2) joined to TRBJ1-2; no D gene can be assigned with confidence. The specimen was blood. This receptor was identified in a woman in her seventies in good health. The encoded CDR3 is CASSSVGFGYTF. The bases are TGTGCCAGCAGCTCCGTCGGGTTTGGCTACACCTTC.